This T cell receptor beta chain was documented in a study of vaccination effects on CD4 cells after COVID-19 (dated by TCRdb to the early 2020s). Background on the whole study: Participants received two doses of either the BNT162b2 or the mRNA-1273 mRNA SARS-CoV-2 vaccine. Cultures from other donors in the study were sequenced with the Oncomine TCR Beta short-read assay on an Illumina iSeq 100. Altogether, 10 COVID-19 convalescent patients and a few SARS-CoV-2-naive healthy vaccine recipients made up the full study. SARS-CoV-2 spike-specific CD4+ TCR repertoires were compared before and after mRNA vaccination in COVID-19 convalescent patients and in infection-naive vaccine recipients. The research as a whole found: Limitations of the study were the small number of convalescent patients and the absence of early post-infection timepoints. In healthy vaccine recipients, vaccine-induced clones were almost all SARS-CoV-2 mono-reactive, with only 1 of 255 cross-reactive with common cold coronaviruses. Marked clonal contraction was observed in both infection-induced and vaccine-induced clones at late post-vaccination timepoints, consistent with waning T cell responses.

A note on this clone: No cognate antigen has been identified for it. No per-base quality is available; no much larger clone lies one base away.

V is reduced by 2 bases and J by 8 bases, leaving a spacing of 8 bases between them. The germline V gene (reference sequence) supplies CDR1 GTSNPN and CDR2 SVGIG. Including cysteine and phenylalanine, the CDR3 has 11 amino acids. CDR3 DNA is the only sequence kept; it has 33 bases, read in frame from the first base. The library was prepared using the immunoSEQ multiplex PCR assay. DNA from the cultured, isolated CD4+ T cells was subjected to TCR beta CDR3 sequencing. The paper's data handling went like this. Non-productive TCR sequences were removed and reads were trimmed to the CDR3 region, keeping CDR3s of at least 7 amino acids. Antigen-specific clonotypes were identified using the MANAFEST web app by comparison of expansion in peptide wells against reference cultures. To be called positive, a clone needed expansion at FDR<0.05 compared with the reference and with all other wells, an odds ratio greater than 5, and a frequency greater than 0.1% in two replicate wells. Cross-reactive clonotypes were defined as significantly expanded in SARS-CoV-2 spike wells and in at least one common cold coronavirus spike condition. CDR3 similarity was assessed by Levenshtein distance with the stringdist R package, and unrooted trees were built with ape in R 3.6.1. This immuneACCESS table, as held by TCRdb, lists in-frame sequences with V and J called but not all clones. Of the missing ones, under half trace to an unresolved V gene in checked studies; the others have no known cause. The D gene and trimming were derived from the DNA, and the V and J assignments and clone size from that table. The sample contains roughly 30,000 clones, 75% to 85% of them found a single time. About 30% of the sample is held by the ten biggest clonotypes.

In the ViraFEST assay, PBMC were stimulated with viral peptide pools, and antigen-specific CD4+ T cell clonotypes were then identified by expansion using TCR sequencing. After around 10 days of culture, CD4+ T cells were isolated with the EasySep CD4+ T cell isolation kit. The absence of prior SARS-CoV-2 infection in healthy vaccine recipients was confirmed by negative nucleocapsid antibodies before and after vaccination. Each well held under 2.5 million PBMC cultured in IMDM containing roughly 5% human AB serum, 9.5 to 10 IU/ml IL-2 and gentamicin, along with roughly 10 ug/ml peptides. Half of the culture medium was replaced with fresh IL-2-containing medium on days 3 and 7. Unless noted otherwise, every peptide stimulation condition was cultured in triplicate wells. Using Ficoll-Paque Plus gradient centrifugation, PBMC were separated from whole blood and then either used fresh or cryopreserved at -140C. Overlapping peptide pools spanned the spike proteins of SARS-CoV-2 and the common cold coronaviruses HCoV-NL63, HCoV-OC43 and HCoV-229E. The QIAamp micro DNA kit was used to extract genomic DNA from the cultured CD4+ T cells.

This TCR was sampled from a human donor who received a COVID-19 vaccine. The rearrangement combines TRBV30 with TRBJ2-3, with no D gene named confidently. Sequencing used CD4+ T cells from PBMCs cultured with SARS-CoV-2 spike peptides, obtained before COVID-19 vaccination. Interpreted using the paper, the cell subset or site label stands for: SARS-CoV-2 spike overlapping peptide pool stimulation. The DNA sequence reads TGTGCCTGGAGTTTGGGCGGTACGCAGTATTTT. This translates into CAWSLGGTQYF.